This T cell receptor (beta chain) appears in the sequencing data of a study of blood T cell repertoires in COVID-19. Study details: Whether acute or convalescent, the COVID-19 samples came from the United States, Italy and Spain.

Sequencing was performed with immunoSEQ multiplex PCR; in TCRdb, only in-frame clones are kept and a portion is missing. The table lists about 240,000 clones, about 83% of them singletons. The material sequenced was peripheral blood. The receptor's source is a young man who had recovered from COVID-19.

As DNA, the CDR3 is TGTGCCAGCAGCGCCGGGACAGGGGGCGGTGTAGCCGCGAATTCACCCCTCCACTTT. Encoded protein: CASSAGTGGGVAANSPLHF. The chain combines TRBV9 with TRBJ1-6; TRBD1 aligns across 12 bases. The CDR3 spans 19 residues. Trimming at V came to 3 bases and at J to 7 bases, leaving 14 bases not matched to a gene. Germline assignment: CDR1 SGDLS and CDR2 YYNGEE.